Shown below are 21 T cell receptor beta chains from a single sample sequenced in a study of T-cell memory formation after mild COVID-19. Via MiXCR, TCRdb re-called the 5' RACE reads, giving one row per CDR3 protein. The sample has tens of thousands of distinct CDR3 sequences; roughly 7% are singletons. Material for sequencing was PBMCs or a T cell subset sorted from them (not recorded which). All receptors come from an adult woman who had mild COVID-19 (a few samples of this study predate the infection). Cell type and time point are not known.

This clonotype occurred many times. CDR3 nucleotide sequence: TGTGCCAGCAGTGTTTCCGTGATTAATGAAAAACTGTTTTTT. Amino acids: CASSVSVINEKLFF. The chain employs TRBV25-1 and TRBJ1-4, with no clear D. Trimming removed 4 bases at V and 4 bases at J, with 10 bases between. The length of the CDR3 is 14 residues. The germline CDR1 and CDR2 sequences are MGHDK and SYGVNS.

This clonotype is medium-sized. The genes are TRBV20-1 and TRBJ2-1, with 13 bases matching TRBD2. This CDR3 contains 16 residues. In germline, CDR1 is DFQATT, CDR2 SNEGSKA (reference sequence). The J segment lost 5 bases and the V segment lost 5 bases, leaving 9 bases of the junction unmatched. The CDR3 coding sequence is TGCAGTGCTCCCCGCTCGGGACTAGCGGGAAACAATGAGCAGTTCTTC. As protein: CSAPRSGLAGNNEQFF.

In this sample, this clonotype turned up a few times. The V gene is TRBV14, the J gene TRBJ1-2; TRBD1 matches at 9 bases. Germline-derived CDR1 and CDR2 are SGHDN and FVKESK. The CDR3 has 13 amino acids. The V gene end was trimmed by 5 bases and the J gene end by 2 bases; junction bases not matched to a gene: 0. CDR3 sequence: CASSGTGNYGYTF. CDR3 in DNA: TGTGCCAGCAGCGGGACAGGGAACTATGGCTACACCTTC.

This clonotype appeared many times. V usage is TRBV5-1 and J usage is TRBJ1-4; 8 positions match TRBD1. Trimming removed 0 bases from V and 10 bases from J; junction bases left unmatched: 2. This CDR3 has 13 residues. Germline V gives CDR1 SGHRS, CDR2 YFSETQ. The CDR3 nucleotides are TGCGCCAGCAGCTTGGGCGACAGGGGAAAACTGTTTTTT. Its translation: CASSLGDRGKLFF. The variable domain in full, with the rest retrieved from reference TRBV5-1 and TRBJ1-4, is KAGVTQTPRYLIKTRGQQVTLSCSPISGHRSVSWYQQTPGQGLQFLFEYFSETQRNKGNFPGRFSGRQFSNSRSEMNVSTLELGDSALYLCASSLGDRGKLFFGSGTQLSVL.

This clonotype was seen ten or more times. This chain joins TRBV12-3 or TRBV12-4 and TRBJ2-1, with 7 bases fitting TRBD1. The CDR3 has 15 amino acids. The ends lost 2 bases at V and 4 bases at J; junction bases unmatched: 5. The CDR3 spells CASSLQETGYNEQFF. For the CDR3, the DNA is TGTGCCAGCAGTTTACAGGAGACAGGGTACAATGAGCAGTTCTTC.

This clonotype was counted at least ten times. This chain connects TRBV5-1 to TRBJ2-7; 10 positions agree with TRBD1. In germline, CDR1 is SGHRS, CDR2 YFSETQ. The CDR3 totals 12 residues. Trimming at V came to 3 bases and at J to 6 bases, leaving 0 bases not matched to a gene. As DNA, the CDR3 is TGCGCCAGCAGCTGGGACAGGGGCGAGCAGTACTTC. It encodes CASSWDRGEQYF.

In this sample, this clonotype turned up many times. The chain joins TRBV4-1 to TRBJ2-7, with 10 bases that match TRBD1. CDR3 length: 14 amino acids. V lost 3 bases to trimming and J lost 5 bases; unmatched junction nucleotides: 4. Germline loops: CDR1 MGHRA, CDR2 YSYEKL. CDR3 amino acids: CASSQTGGIHEQYF. CDR3 bases: TGCGCCAGCAGCCAGACAGGGGGCATACACGAGCAGTACTTC.

This clonotype has a count of ten or more. The rearrangement uses TRBV6-2 or TRBV6-3 and TRBJ2-1; possible D gene TRBD2, 5 bases. Trimming pared 2 bases from V and 0 bases from J, leaving 8 bases between. The CDR3 runs to 15 residues. The germline V gene encodes CDR1 MNHEY and CDR2 SVGEGT. This CDR3 is CASSYTEGSYNEQFF. Written as DNA, the CDR3 is TGTGCCAGCAGTTACACAGAGGGCTCCTACAATGAGCAGTTCTTC.

This clonotype was recorded at least ten times. This rearrangement joins TRBV20-1 to TRBJ2-2; D gene ambiguous. The CDR3 runs to 14 residues. V was shortened by 4 bases and J by 5 bases, with 14 bases between the two germline ends. Looked up from germline, CDR1 is DFQATT and CDR2 is SNEGSKA (reference sequence). The CDR3 here is CSATFGAITGELFF. In nucleotides, the CDR3 is TGCAGTGCTACTTTTGGAGCTATAACCGGGGAGCTGTTTTTT.

The CDR3 here is CASSFGTSVLISQFF. CDR3 bases: TGTGCCAGCAGCTTCGGGACTAGCGTCTTGATCTCCCAGTTCTTC. The V gene is TRBV7-8, the J gene TRBJ2-1; 10 bases match TRBD2. The ends lost 3 bases at V and 13 bases at J; junction bases unmatched: 12. The CDR3 sequence is 15 residues long. From germline, CDR1 is SGHVS and CDR2 FQNEAQ.

This clonotype was picked up many times. The chain combines TRBV5-1 with TRBJ2-1, with 16 bases lining up with TRBD2. Germline assignment: CDR1 SGHRS and CDR2 YFSETQ. This CDR3 is built from 18 residues. The V and J ends lost 4 bases and 3 bases, in that order; junction bases with no gene match: 7. The CDR3 here is CASSPGLAGGPFYNEQFF. DNA of the CDR3: TGCGCCAGCAGCCCGGGACTAGCGGGGGGGCCTTTCTACAATGAGCAGTTCTTC.

This clonotype was detected ten times or more. V is TRBV7-9 and J is TRBJ2-1; 9 nucleotides align to TRBD1. Trimming cost V 3 bases and J 7 bases; bases outside gene matches: 7. The germline V gene has CDR1 SEHNR and CDR2 FQNEAQ (reference sequence). There are 15 residues in the CDR3. CDR3 in amino acids: CASSFRDRAFNEQFF. The CDR3 DNA follows: TGTGCCAGCAGCTTCCGGGACAGGGCTTTTAATGAGCAGTTCTTC.

This clonotype was seen repeatedly, ten times or more. The chain uses TRBV28 and TRBJ2-1, with 12 bases matching TRBD2. The germline V gene has CDR1 MDHEN and CDR2 SYDVKM. The CDR3 is 16 residues long. V shed 2 bases, J shed 9 bases, and the junction held 8 bases outside the gene matches. CDR3 in amino acids: CASSLRASGRATEQFF. The CDR3 region has the DNA TGTGCCAGCAGTTTAAGGGCTAGCGGGAGGGCCACTGAGCAGTTCTTC.

DNA for the CDR3: TGCAGTGCTAGAGATAGAGGGATCGACTCCTACAATGAGCAGTTCTTC. The encoded protein is CSARDRGIDSYNEQFF. This chain uses TRBV20-1 with TRBJ2-1, with D tentatively TRBD2 (5 bases). CDR1 is DFQATT, CDR2 SNEGSKA, per germline (reference sequence). The V end lost 0 bases, the J end lost 0 bases, and 12 bases lay between the germline ends. The CDR3 loop spans 16 amino acids.

This clonotype was recorded at least ten times. This sequence joins TRBV18 and TRBJ2-7; D not resolved. The CDR3 is 12 residues long. V dropped 6 bases and J dropped 0 bases, with 6 bases sitting between them. Looked up from germline, CDR1 is KGHSH and CDR2 is LQKENI. CDR3 in DNA: TGTGCCAGCTCTCCCGGCTCCTACGAGCAGTACTTC. The encoded protein is CASSPGSYEQYF.

The V gene is TRBV9, the J gene TRBJ2-6; D is unclear. The CDR3 is 18 residues long. The germline V and J ends were trimmed by 2 bases and 1 base, with 16 bases remaining between them. Germline assignment: CDR1 SGDLS and CDR2 YYNGEE. CDR3 residues: CASSVRLGLGSGANVLTF. The CDR3 nucleotides read TGTGCCAGCAGCGTCCGGTTGGGGTTAGGGTCTGGGGCCAACGTCCTGACTTTC.

This clonotype has ten or more counts. The rearrangement joins TRBV29-1 to TRBJ2-3; D might be TRBD1 or TRBD2, each matching 6 bases. V gave up 7 bases and J gave up 5 bases, with 16 bases separating them. Germline loops: CDR1 SQVTM, CDR2 ANQGSEA. The CDR3 loop spans 13 amino acids. DNA for the CDR3: TGCAGCGCTGACCCCGGGGGCGTAGATACGCAGTATTTT. It translates to CSADPGGVDTQYF.

This clonotype was counted many times. V usage is TRBV7-2 and J usage is TRBJ2-7, with D unresolved. Trimming shortened V by 6 bases and J by 7 bases, and 10 bases separated the two germline ends. Germline lookup yields CDR1 SGHTA and CDR2 FQGNSA. The CDR3 consists of 11 residues. CDR3 region: CASRAMGEQYF. The CDR3 DNA is TGTGCCAGCAGAGCAATGGGGGAGCAGTACTTC.

The table lists this clonotype with many counts. V and J are TRBV7-9 and TRBJ2-2, with a tentative D call TRBD2 (5 bases). Trimming removed 4 bases from V and 0 bases from J, with 9 bases in between. The CDR3 consists of 15 residues. Looked up from germline, CDR1 is SEHNR and CDR2 is FQNEAQ (reference sequence). In DNA form, the CDR3 reads TGTGCCAGCAGCTCGCGGGTGTCGAACACCGGGGAGCTGTTTTTT. It yields the protein CASSSRVSNTGELFF.

This clonotype came up many times. V gene TRBV7-9 combines with J gene TRBJ2-7; 8 nucleotides match TRBD2. This CDR3 comprises 17 residues. V was pared by 1 base and J by 2 bases, with 10 bases of the junction left unmatched. CDR1 is SEHNR and CDR2 is FQNEAQ in the germline V gene (reference sequence). CDR3 sequence: CASSLEGGRAGAYEQYF. The CDR3 DNA reads TGTGCCAGCAGCTTAGAGGGTGGTCGAGCGGGAGCCTACGAGCAGTACTTC.

This clonotype was seen many times. V usage is TRBV14 and J usage is TRBJ2-1; D uncertain. With 1 base removed from V and 6 bases from J, the gap between germline ends came to 16 bases. This CDR3 contains 16 residues. The V gene's germline CDR1 is SGHDN and CDR2 FVKESK. The CDR3 region is CASSQGERNWSNEQFF. CDR3 nucleotide sequence: TGTGCCAGCAGCCAAGGCGAAAGGAATTGGTCCAATGAGCAGTTCTTC.